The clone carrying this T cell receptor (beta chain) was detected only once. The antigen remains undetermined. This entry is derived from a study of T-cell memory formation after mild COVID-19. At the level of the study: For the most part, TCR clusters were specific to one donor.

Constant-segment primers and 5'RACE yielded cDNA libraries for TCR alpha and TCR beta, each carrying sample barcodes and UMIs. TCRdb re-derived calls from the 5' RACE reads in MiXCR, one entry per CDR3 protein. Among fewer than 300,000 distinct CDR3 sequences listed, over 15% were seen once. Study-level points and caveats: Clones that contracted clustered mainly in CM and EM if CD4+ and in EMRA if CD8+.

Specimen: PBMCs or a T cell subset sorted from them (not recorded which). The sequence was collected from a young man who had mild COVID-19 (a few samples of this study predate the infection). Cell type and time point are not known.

CDR3 sequence (DNA): TGTGCCAGCAGACGCGGGGACAGCCGAGGGGCTGAAGCTTTCTTT. This encodes CASRRGDSRGAEAFF. V and J are TRBV6-2 or TRBV6-3 and TRBJ1-1, with TRBD1 identical over 7 bases. Germline CDR1 and CDR2: MNHEY and SVGEGT. CDR3 size: 15 residues. The V and J ends lost 6 bases and 6 bases, in that order; junction bases with no gene match: 13.